These 23 T cell receptor beta chains came from one sample sequenced in a study of blood T cell repertoires in COVID-19. Clones were sequenced by immunoSEQ multiplex PCR, and TCRdb holds only the in-frame ones, with some missing. The sample has 310,000 or so clones; more than 70% are singletons. The sample consisted of peripheral blood. All receptors come from a woman aged 45-65 years with acute or convalescent COVID-19.

This clone was seen a handful of times. Other DNA sequences in this sample translate to the same CDR3. The gene calls are TRBV5-1 and TRBJ2-1, with 9 bases identical to TRBD2. Germline V gives CDR1 SGHRS, CDR2 YFSETQ. The trim removed 2 bases at V and 3 bases at J, leaving 3 bases unmatched. This CDR3 region has 15 residues. The CDR3 DNA reads as TGCGCCAGCAGCTTAGGACTAGCGAGCTACAATGAGCAGTTCTTC. Its protein is CASSLGLASYNEQFF.

The rearrangement uses TRBV29-1 and TRBJ1-1; D not resolved. The CDR3 has 14 amino acids. V was shortened by 2 bases and J by 2 bases, with 12 bases between the two germline ends. Germline assignment: CDR1 SQVTM and CDR2 ANQGSEA. CDR3 loop: CSVERRSVNTEAFF. Here the CDR3 DNA reads TGCAGCGTTGAAAGGAGGTCTGTAAACACTGAAGCTTTCTTT.

The genes are TRBV5-8 and TRBJ2-1; D is possibly TRBD2 (6 bases). V lost 1 base to trimming and J lost 10 bases, with 18 bases between them. The CDR3 has 15 residues. Per germline, CDR1 SGHTS and CDR2 YDEGEE. CDR3 DNA sequence: TGTGCCAGCAGCTTGTGGGGTTTAGGGACTGGGGAGCAGTTCTTC. As protein: CASSLWGLGTGEQFF.

The chain links TRBV9 to TRBJ2-5; D might be TRBD2 (6 bases). The CDR3 contains 16 residues. Germline lookup yields CDR1 SGDLS and CDR2 YYNGEE. Trimming left V 4 bases short and J 1 base short, with 17 bases between. The CDR3 DNA follows: TGTGCCAGCAGCCCTGGTTTTGGGAGGATCCAAGAGACCCAGTACTTC. Encoded protein: CASSPGFGRIQETQYF.

This rearrangement joins TRBV6-1 to TRBJ2-1, with D hard to call. Germline values: CDR1 MNHNS, CDR2 SASEGT. The V end was cut by 2 bases, the J end by 4 bases, with 12 bases between. The CDR3 is 15 residues long. CDR3 in DNA: TGTGCCAGCAGTGAACTGAGGTCTGGTTACAATGAGCAGTTCTTC. Its translation: CASSELRSGYNEQFF.

The chain recombines TRBV2 with TRBJ1-2; TRBD1 agrees at 7 bases. The CDR3 loop spans 16 amino acids. Germline trimming cut 5 bases from V and 7 bases from J; bases unmatched to any gene: 16. The germline V gene encodes CDR1 SNHLY and CDR2 FYNNEI. The CDR3 is CASSNIDRVPSRGYTF. CDR3 DNA: TGTGCCAGCAGTAACATCGACAGGGTACCCTCCCGTGGCTACACCTTC. Looking up the rest from reference TRBV2 and TRBJ1-2 gives the full variable domain: EPEVTQTPSHQVTQMGQEVILRCVPISNHLYFYWYRQILGQKVEFLVSFYNNEISEKSEIFDDQFSVERPDGSNFTLKIRSTKLEDSAMYFCASSNIDRVPSRGYTFGSGTRLTVV.

The CDR3 DNA reads as TGCGCCAGCTCCCCTTTGGGGCAGTCCTACAATGAGCAGTTCTTC. As protein: CASSPLGQSYNEQFF. V and J are TRBV5-1 and TRBJ2-1; possible D gene TRBD1, 5 bases. V shed 7 bases and J shed 1 base, with 15 bases lying between them. The CDR3 covers 15 residues. CDR1 is SGHRS, CDR2 YFSETQ, per germline. The full variable domain, rest sourced from reference TRBV5-1 and TRBJ2-1, is KAGVTQTPRYLIKTRGQQVTLSCSPISGHRSVSWYQQTPGQGLQFLFEYFSETQRNKGNFPGRFSGRQFSNSRSEMNVSTLELGDSALYLCASSPLGQSYNEQFFGPGTRLTVL.

The rearrangement links TRBV7-6 to TRBJ1-1, with 8 positions matching TRBD1. Germline assignment: CDR1 SGHVS and CDR2 FNYEAQ. V shed 5 bases and J 0 bases; nucleotides not matched to a gene: 11. The CDR3 spans 17 residues. The CDR3 nucleotides are TGTGCCAGCAGCCCTACAGGGGGACCTAGCATGAACACTGAAGCTTTCTTT. It encodes CASSPTGGPSMNTEAFF.

The chain uses TRBV5-1 and TRBJ2-5; possible D gene TRBD2, 6 bases. Per the germline V gene, CDR1 is SGHRS and CDR2 is YFSETQ. This CDR3 comprises 14 residues. V was clipped by 5 bases and J by 5 bases, with 16 bases between them. CDR3 region: CASSEAGLGETQYF. The CDR3 nucleotides are TGCGCCAGCAGTGAGGCGGGGTTGGGCGAGACCCAGTACTTC.

The chain employs TRBV7-2 and TRBJ2-7; the match to TRBD1 covers 9 bases. The CDR3 loop spans 14 amino acids. CDR1 and CDR2 (germline): SGHTA, FQGNSA. V dropped 5 bases and J dropped 3; count of bases not matched to a gene: 5. CDR3 nucleotide sequence: TGTGCCAGCAGCAACTCGGGACAGGGCTACGAGCAGTACTTC. Translation gives CASSNSGQGYEQYF.

This rearrangement joins TRBV4-1 to TRBJ1-1, with D unclear. V gave up 1 base and J gave up 4 bases, with 16 bases separating them. The CDR3 totals 16 residues. Per the germline V gene, CDR1 is MGHRA and CDR2 is YSYEKL. The CDR3 DNA sequence: TGCGCCAGCAGCCAAGTCCAGATAAGTGATCGCACTGAAGCTTTCTTT. Its translation is CASSQVQISDRTEAFF.

This chain uses TRBV28 with TRBJ2-3, with 12 bases aligning to TRBD2. The CDR3 runs to 18 residues. V lost 5 bases to trimming and J lost 5 bases; unmatched junction nucleotides: 14. Germline CDR1 and CDR2: MDHEN and SYDVKM. CDR3 sequence (DNA): TGTGCCAGCAGTACACAGACGACTAGCGGGAGTTTGATAGATACGCAGTATTTT. Its protein product is CASSTQTTSGSLIDTQYF. Full variable domain (outside the CDR3, taken from reference TRBV28 and TRBJ2-3): DVKVTQSSRYLVKRTGEKVFLECVQDMDHENMFWYRQDPGLGLRLIYFSYDVKMKEKGDIPEGYSVSREKKERFSLILESASTNQTSMYLCASSTQTTSGSLIDTQYFGPGTRLTVL.

This chain connects TRBV28 to TRBJ1-5, with a tentative D call TRBD1 (6 bases). CDR3 length: 15 residues. Trimming cost V 6 bases and J 5 bases, with 17 bases left between them. Looked up from germline, CDR1 is MDHEN and CDR2 is SYDVKM. The CDR3 sequence is CASSSPRGRHQPQHF. As DNA, the CDR3 is TGTGCCAGCAGCTCCCCCAGGGGTCGACATCAGCCCCAGCATTTT.

V usage is TRBV18 and J usage is TRBJ1-1; a weak D match, TRBD1 (6 bases). CDR1 is KGHSH, CDR2 LQKENI, per germline. The CDR3 loop spans 15 amino acids. V shed 3 bases and J shed 2 bases, with 13 bases lying between them. CDR3 DNA: TGTGCCAGCTCACCCTACAGGGCGAGTAACACTGAAGCTTTCTTT. Translating gives CASSPYRASNTEAFF.

The chain employs TRBV2 and TRBJ1-1; weak D call: TRBD1 (5 bases). Looked up from germline, CDR1 is SNHLY and CDR2 is FYNNEI. The CDR3 is 14 residues long. Trimming left V 4 bases short and J 5 bases short, with 14 bases between. The CDR3 DNA reads as TGTGCCAGCAGTGGGGACTTTGGGAGGACTGAAGCTTTCTTT. This sequence encodes CASSGDFGRTEAFF.

This chain connects TRBV27 to TRBJ2-3, with 9 positions matching TRBD2. The CDR3 is 15 residues long. Per germline, CDR1 MNHEY and CDR2 SMNVEV (reference sequence). V lost 5 bases and J lost 0; bases outside the gene matches: 3. The DNA of the CDR3 is TGTGCCAGCAGTACCGGGACTAGCAGCACAGATACGCAGTATTTT. Translating it yields CASSTGTSSTDTQYF.

J is TRBJ2-1 and V is TRBV25-1, with 12 bases matching TRBD1. CDR3 length equals 16 residues. The junction had 7 bases not matched to a gene; V was cut back by 5 bases and J by 5 bases. Germline V gene lookup returns CDR1 MGHDK and CDR2 SYGVNS. The chain's CDR3 is CASSLSGTGGHNEQFF. The CDR3 DNA follows: TGTGCCAGCAGTCTTTCCGGGACAGGGGGCCACAATGAGCAGTTCTTC.

The chain carries TRBV27 and TRBJ2-3; 14 bases are shared with TRBD2. The ends lost 2 bases at V and 6 bases at J; junction bases unmatched: 4. Germline V CDR1 and CDR2: MNHEY, SMNVEV (reference sequence). CDR3 size: 16 residues. The CDR3 here is CASSLGTSGRDDTQYF. Here the CDR3 DNA reads TGTGCCAGCAGTTTAGGGACTAGCGGGAGAGATGATACGCAGTATTTT.

The chain employs TRBV3-1 (or the pseudogene TRBV3-2) and TRBJ1-2, with D possibly being TRBD1 (5 bases). CDR1 is LGHDT, CDR2 YNNKEL, per germline (reference sequence). Trimming left V 4 bases short and J 2 bases short, with 8 bases between. This CDR3 has 13 residues. The CDR3 coding sequence is TGTGCCAGCAGCCCGGGGGGGAACTATGGCTACACCTTC. Its translation is CASSPGGNYGYTF.

The rearrangement links TRBV5-1 to TRBJ1-4; D gene ambiguous. CDR1 SGHRS and CDR2 YFSETQ come from the germline V gene. CDR3 size: 15 residues. V was clipped by 2 bases and J by 0 bases, with 8 bases between them. The CDR3 is CASSFFTATNEKLFF. CDR3 DNA: TGCGCCAGCAGCTTTTTTACGGCAACTAATGAAAAACTGTTTTTT.

In its sample, this clone was seen once. The chain couples TRBV14 to TRBJ1-5; a possible D gene is TRBD1 (5 bases). This CDR3 region has 13 residues. Deletions cut 8 bases from V and 5 bases from J, with 13 bases between. Germline loops: CDR1 SGHDN, CDR2 FVKESK. The CDR3: CASSGGNYQPQHF. The CDR3 DNA reads as TGTGCCAGCTCGGGGGGAAATTATCAGCCCCAGCATTTT.

The chain links TRBV29-1 to TRBJ2-7; TRBD1 aligns across 7 bases. Germline V CDR1 and CDR2: SQVTM, ANQGSEA. This CDR3 is 15 amino acids long. J lost 0 bases, V lost 7 bases, and 12 bases had no gene match. CDR3 bases: TGCAGCGCGCTCCGACCCGGGACAGACTCCTACGAGCAGTACTTC. It yields the protein CSALRPGTDSYEQYF.

This chain joins TRBV5-1 and TRBJ2-7; 8 bases line up with TRBD2. Germline trimming cut 5 bases from V and 3 bases from J; bases unmatched to any gene: 10. The CDR3 contains 15 residues. Per germline, CDR1 SGHRS and CDR2 YFSETQ. The DNA of the CDR3 is TGCGCCAGCAGGCCTGAGCGGGAGATCTTCTACGAGCAGTACTTC. Translation gives CASRPEREIFYEQYF.